A single T cell receptor (beta chain) is shown here with its context. This sample stems from a study of blood T cell repertoires in COVID-19. About the study: Researchers got acute and convalescent COVID-19 samples from the United States, Italy and Spain. In each case, the material was cDNA or gDNA derived from T cells, B-cell-depleted T cells, or PBMCs.

In the study's own analysis: Estimated nucleated cell counts came from reference gene primer amplification. Assay: immunoSEQ multiplex PCR; the TCRdb copy retains only in-frame clones and omits some. V, J and clone size derive from that table, while D and trimming were established from the DNA sequence. The sample lists roughly 180,000 clones, 70% to 90% occurring once. The CDR3 has 17 residues. V trimming: 5 bases; J trimming: 4 bases; junction bases outside the gene matches: 12. In germline, CDR1 is MDHEN, CDR2 SYDVKM. The gene calls are TRBV28 and TRBJ2-2; TRBD1 matches at 8 bases. Material for sequencing was peripheral blood. This clonotype originated in a man aged 70-80 years with active or convalescent COVID-19. The CDR3 DNA reads TGTGCCAGCAGTAATAACCCAGGGGGCAGATCCACCGGGGAGCTGTTTTTT. Encoded protein: CASSNNPGGRSTGELFF.